This T cell receptor (beta chain) was profiled in a study of CD8+CD57+ T cells in acquired aplastic anemia. Study-wide background: Across the sorted CD4+ and CD8+ cells, DNA amounts averaged roughly 3.5 ug.

Germline CDR1 SQVTM, CDR2 ANQGSEA. This CDR3 region has 15 residues. V lost 4 bases to trimming and J lost 5 bases; unmatched junction nucleotides: 9. This clonotype appeared a few times. Its antigen is undetermined. Genomic DNA acted as the template from which TCR beta VDJ combination and CDR3 sequence profiling were carried out. TCRdb ran MiXCR on the reads and lists one entry per CDR3 protein. The profile shows a few hundred thousand distinct CDR3 sequences, 45% to 65% of them singletons. General study findings and limits: Patients and controls had in common 25 to 30 CD8+ CDR3 sequences. Patient and control CD8+ Simpson's diversity was not significantly different.

This receptor was identified in a human donor with severe aplastic anemia or a healthy control (not recorded which). The J gene is TRBJ1-2, the V gene TRBV29-1; 11 bases line up with TRBD1. The sample comprised sorted CD4+, CD8+, or CD8+CD57+ T cells (not recorded which) from PBMCs. CDR3 nucleotide sequence: TGCAGCGTTGGGGGTCGGGACAGGGGGAAGTATGGCTACACCTTC. It is translated as CSVGGRDRGKYGYTF.